This T cell receptor (beta chain) was captured by sequencing in a study of OX40 agonist ivuxolimab in advanced cancers. With regard to the full study: Ivuxolimab was an agonistic, fully human IgG2 monoclonal antibody directed against OX40 (CD134), a costimulatory receptor. Intravenous ivuxolimab was administered to patients every 2 weeks at six dose levels: 0.01, 0.1, 0.3, 1.5, 3 and 10 mg/kg. The dose-escalation cohort was about 86% male with a mean age of about 60 years, ranging from roughly 23 to 90. Of the approximately 50 dose-escalation patients, hepatocellular carcinoma was present in 19, melanoma in around 15, renal cell carcinoma in 9 and head and neck cancer in 9. Peripheral TCRbeta sequencing was intended to test whether TCR sequence diversity was altered and clonal T-cell expansion was caused by ivuxolimab. The paper covers the monotherapy dose-escalation part of the phase I ivuxolimab trial, which included N ≈ 57 patients. Prior anti-PD-1, anti-PD-L1 or anti-CTLA-4 therapy was permitted, and 40% to 50% of dose-escalation patients had received checkpoint inhibitors. Partial responses occurred in three dose-escalation patients, of whom one had hepatocellular carcinoma and two had cutaneous melanoma.

This clone was seen more than once but under ten times. There is no known antigen for this receptor. The junction and the germline gene differ at one end; a read error may be behind it. What the research found in general, with its limitations: Partial responders in the 0.1-3.0 mg/kg groups had among the lowest normalized peripheral clonal expansion, especially among CD8+ T cells. At doses from 0.1 to 3.0 mg/kg, clonal expansion was seen in both CD4+ and CD8+ blood T cells between baseline and week 6. After ivuxolimab, CD8+ T cells had more expanded clones than CD4+ T cells on average. Which antigens the clonally expanded peripheral T cells were specific for was not determined. Low levels of normalized T-cell clonal expansion were also seen in some patients who did not respond.

The trial excluded patients who had a history of autoimmune disease or were on systemic immunosuppression. Peripheral blood for TCR sequencing was collected from all dose cohorts at baseline, on cycle 4 day 1, and on cycle 7 day 1. The samples were taken from a phase I, first-in-human, multicenter, open-label dose-escalation trial of ivuxolimab. The trial enrolled adults with locally advanced or metastatic head and neck squamous cell, hepatocellular, melanoma or renal cell carcinoma. Before TCR sequencing, CD4+ and CD8+ T cells were separately sorted from peripheral blood. The CDR1 and CDR2 encoded by the germline V gene are ENHRY and SYGVKD. The CDR3 contains 13 residues, cysteine and phenylalanine counted. CDR3 DNA is the only sequence kept; it has 39 bases, read in frame from the first base. To sequence the TCRbeta CDR3 region, genomic DNA was isolated from the sorted cells. TCRbeta CDR3 regions were sequenced using the immunoSEQ Assay. Drawn from immuneACCESS, this table holds only the in-frame rearrangements with V and J called that TCRdb kept. Clones are partly lost; checked studies trace under half to an unresolved V gene and leave the rest unexplained. Recorded for this sample are 73,000 or so clones; 82% of them occurred a single time. 0.4% to 0.45% of the sample goes to the ten largest clones.

Sequences were derived from CD4+ or CD8+ T cells sorted from blood, sampled in a trial of the OX40 agonist ivuxolimab. The receptor's source is an adult with an advanced solid tumor such as melanoma, head and neck, liver or kidney cancer. The chain uses TRBV10-3 and TRBJ1-4; a confident D gene designation cannot be given. The CDR3 region has the sequence CATSQATNEKLFF. In nucleotide form, the sequence is TGTGCCACCAGTCAAGCAACTAATGAAAAACTGTTTTTT.